This T cell receptor (beta chain) derives from a study of OX40 agonist ivuxolimab in advanced cancers. The assay was immunoSEQ multiplex PCR, and TCRdb's table has in-frame clones only and misses some. In the table there are 90,000 to 120,000 clones, less than 95% of which are singletons. V lost 5 bases and J lost 7; bases outside the gene matches: 7. The germline CDR1 and CDR2 sequences are MDHEN and SYDVKM. The CDR3 extends over 15 amino acids. The V call is TRBV28, the J call TRBJ1-4; 10 bases map to TRBD1. Sequenced here: CD4+ or CD8+ T cells sorted from blood, sampled in a trial of the OX40 agonist ivuxolimab. The source of this sequence is an adult with an advanced solid tumor such as melanoma, head and neck, liver or kidney cancer. DNA of the CDR3: TGTGCCAGCAGTATCCCGACAGGGGGCTTTGAAAAACTGTTTTTT. This gives the protein CASSIPTGGFEKLFF.